This T cell receptor (beta chain) originates from a study of T cells in Graves' hyperthyroidism and ophthalmopathy. Overall study results and limits: The majority of expanded thyroid clonotypes above 0.001 also appeared in blood.

A remark on this clonotype: Its matching antigen is unknown.

Each diagnosis was grounded in clinical symptoms, serum thyroxine and TRAb, thyroid ultrasound, and orbital computed tomography. The TCR beta CDR3 regions underwent amplification using RNA transcripts as the source. The HTBI primer set served for first-round RT-PCR of the TCR CDR3. Each CDR3 protein gets one entry after TCRdb re-called the multiplex PCR reads with MiXCR. This table holds around 240,000 distinct CDR3 sequences, roughly 15% found once. The sample consisted of blood. The sequence derives from a woman in her thirties or forties with Graves' hyperthyroidism that later progressed to Graves' ophthalmopathy.

Here the CDR3 reads CSVRQGSSGANVLTF. In nucleotides, the CDR3 is TGCAGCGTGCGCCAGGGGAGCTCTGGGGCCAACGTCCTGACTTTC. This chain joins TRBV29-1 and TRBJ2-6, with D maybe TRBD1 (6 bases). The germline CDR1 and CDR2 sequences are SQVTM and ANQGSEA. Trimming pared 6 bases from V and 0 bases from J, leaving 12 bases between. CDR3 length equals 15 residues.